Below are 26 T cell receptor beta chains sequenced from a single sample in a study of T cell repertoires in cytomegalovirus infection. Antigens for these TCRs are unknown. TCRdb independently ran MiXCR on the reads; one entry per CDR3 protein. This sample has under 90,000 distinct CDR3 sequences; under 25% occur once, and the top ten carry under 85%. Source material: PBMCs, sequenced either directly or after in vitro stimulation (not recorded which). Source of these receptors: a human donor in good health (CMV status not recorded). Some clones in this sample may be carry-over from other donors' samples.

This clonotype was observed a handful of times. V is TRBV5-1 and J is TRBJ2-2; TRBD2 matches 9 bases. Germline V lookup: CDR1 SGHRS, CDR2 YFSETQ. The CDR3 loop spans 17 amino acids. The ends lost 2 bases at V and 2 bases at J; junction bases unmatched: 7. In DNA form, the CDR3 reads TGCGCCAGCAGCTTAATAGCGGGAGCTGGAAACACCGGGGAGCTGTTTTTT. This codes for CASSLIAGAGNTGELFF.

This clonotype was seen a few times. This chain uses TRBV4-1 with TRBJ2-3; TRBD2 matches at 10 bases. CDR3 length: 14 residues. The V gene end was trimmed by 2 bases and the J gene end by 6 bases; junction bases not matched to a gene: 2. Germline CDR1 MGHRA, CDR2 YSYEKL. CDR3 nucleotides: TGCGCCAGCAGCCAACTAGCGGGAGTGGATACGCAGTATTTT. It is translated as CASSQLAGVDTQYF.

The gene calls are TRBV25-1 and TRBJ2-7; D gene ambiguous. The CDR3 spans 15 residues. The germline gives CDR1 MGHDK, CDR2 SYGVNS. With 3 bases removed from V and 0 bases from J, the gap between germline ends came to 12 bases. The CDR3 is CASSDPHGSSYEQYF. The CDR3 coding sequence is TGTGCCAGCAGTGACCCCCATGGCTCCTCCTACGAGCAGTACTTC.

This clonotype was found many times. The V call is TRBV7-9, the J call TRBJ2-7; a weak D match, TRBD1 (7 bases). The CDR3 has 12 amino acids. With 6 bases removed from V and 6 bases from J, the gap between germline ends came to 12 bases. Germline CDR1 reads SEHNR; CDR2 reads FQNEAQ (reference sequence). The CDR3 DNA follows: TGTGCCAGCAGACCCCAGGGGGGCGAGCAGTACTTC. This gives the protein CASRPQGGEQYF.

V gene TRBV30 combines with J gene TRBJ2-7; TRBD2 matches 12 bases. The ends lost 5 bases at V and 2 bases at J; junction bases unmatched: 4. This CDR3 is 14 amino acids long. The germline V gene encodes CDR1 GTSNPN and CDR2 SVGIG (reference sequence). This chain's CDR3 is CAWSGLAGTYEQYF. The CDR3, as DNA: TGTGCCTGGTCCGGACTAGCGGGGACCTACGAGCAGTACTTC.

The chain couples TRBV27 to TRBJ1-5; no clear D. The CDR3 is made up of 12 amino acids. Trimming stripped 3 bases from V and 6 bases from J, with 6 bases between. In germline, CDR1 is MNHEY, CDR2 SMNVEV (reference sequence). This CDR3 reads CASSFPGQPQHF. In nucleotides, the CDR3 is TGTGCCAGCAGTTTCCCCGGTCAGCCCCAGCATTTT.

The chain employs TRBV6-6 and TRBJ1-6; tentatively, D is TRBD1 (5 bases). Germline V gene data show CDR1 as MNHNY and CDR2 as SVGAGI (reference sequence). The germline V and J ends were trimmed by 0 bases and 5 bases, with 14 bases remaining between them. The CDR3 runs 17 residues. Here the CDR3 reads CASSYSPVRVDNSPLHF. The CDR3 DNA is TGTGCCAGCAGTTACTCCCCTGTCAGGGTCGATAATTCACCCCTCCACTTT.

The chain uses TRBV7-6 and TRBJ2-2; 8 bases are a match to TRBD1. The CDR3 is 15 residues long. Trimming cost V 5 bases and J 5 bases; bases outside gene matches: 7. Germline lookup yields CDR1 SGHVS and CDR2 FNYEAQ. The CDR3 reads CASSVSDRVTGELFF. CDR3 DNA: TGTGCCAGCAGCGTATCGGACAGGGTGACCGGGGAGCTGTTTTTT.

The chain is built from TRBV29-1 and TRBJ2-3, with D possibly TRBD2 on 6 matching bases. Germline V gene lookup returns CDR1 SQVTM and CDR2 ANQGSEA. Trimming pared 3 bases from V and 2 bases from J, leaving 9 bases between. This CDR3 region has 13 residues. The DNA for the CDR3 is TGCAGCGTTGATAGCGGAAACACAGATACGCAGTATTTT. Residues: CSVDSGNTDTQYF.

V gene TRBV7-6 combines with J gene TRBJ2-2, with a possible D match to TRBD1 (6 bases). The CDR3 is 18 residues long. Germline CDR1 is SGHVS and CDR2 is FNYEAQ. Trimming removed 5 bases at V and 0 bases at J, with 19 bases between. The CDR3 DNA reads TGTGCCAGCAGCCCCCGACTCCAGACAGGAGCGAACACCGGGGAGCTGTTTTTT. It codes for CASSPRLQTGANTGELFF.

This clonotype was counted between two and nine times. V and J are TRBV7-2 and TRBJ1-2, with a weak D call TRBD1 (5 bases). Trimming shortened V by 5 bases and J by 4 bases, and 17 bases separated the two germline ends. The CDR3 totals 15 residues. Germline V CDR1 and CDR2: SGHTA, FQGNSA. The CDR3 coding sequence is TGTGCCAGCAGCCCCCAGCCGACAGTACCCTATGGCTACACCTTC. This translates into CASSPQPTVPYGYTF.

V gene TRBV6-2 or TRBV6-3 combines with J gene TRBJ1-5; D might be TRBD1 (6 bases). The CDR3 covers 16 residues. The V and J ends lost 10 bases and 0 bases respectively, with 19 bases between them. CDR1 and CDR2 from the germline V gene are MNHEY and SVGEGT. Here the CDR3 DNA reads TGTGCCATAGAGGCAGGGGAAGGAAATAGCAATCAGCCCCAGCATTTT. This sequence encodes CAIEAGEGNSNQPQHF.

In DNA form, the CDR3 reads TGCAGTGCTCCCCCGGGCCTCGGACAGGGAGGTCTTGTGAACACTGAAGCTTTCTTT. This codes for CSAPPGLGQGGLVNTEAFF. V gene TRBV20-1 combines with J gene TRBJ1-1; TRBD1 aligns across 8 bases. This CDR3 spans 19 amino acids. Germline V CDR1 and CDR2: DFQATT, SNEGSKA (reference sequence). With 5 bases clipped from V and 0 bases from J, the junction kept 20 bases outside the gene matches.

In this sample, this clonotype turned up many times. The V and J genes are TRBV7-2 and TRBJ2-3, with D perhaps TRBD2 (6 bases). V lost 5 bases to trimming and J lost 1 base, with 16 bases between them. The CDR3 extends over 16 amino acids. Per the germline V gene, CDR1 is SGHTA and CDR2 is FQGNSA. The CDR3: CASSRMSGTRTDTQYF. The CDR3 bases are TGTGCCAGCAGCCGAATGAGTGGGACTCGCACAGATACGCAGTATTTT.

J is TRBJ2-4 and V is TRBV28; TRBD2 might be the D (5 bases). V lost 10 bases and J lost 1, with 17 bases in between. The germline V gene encodes CDR1 MDHEN and CDR2 SYDVKM. The CDR3 length is 15 residues. CDR3 residues: CATQPPGSAKNIQYF. The CDR3 bases are TGTGCCACTCAGCCCCCGGGAAGCGCCAAAAACATTCAGTACTTC.

The chain couples TRBV11-2 to TRBJ2-5; D is possibly TRBD1 or TRBD2 (5 bases each). From germline, CDR1 is SGHAT and CDR2 FQNNGV. Trimming took 5 bases from V and 0 from J, leaving 10 bases between them. The CDR3 is 14 residues long. CDR3 loop: CASSRDGYQETQYF. The CDR3, as DNA: TGTGCCAGCAGCCGGGACGGTTACCAAGAGACCCAGTACTTC.

The chain carries TRBV11-3 and TRBJ2-1; D is perhaps TRBD1 (6 bases). Germline V gene data show CDR1 as SGHNT and CDR2 as YENEEA. This CDR3 region has 13 residues. V was cut by 3 bases and J by 6 bases, with 9 bases left in between. The CDR3 sequence: CASSFYRANEQFF. The CDR3 DNA reads as TGTGCCAGCAGCTTTTACAGGGCCAATGAGCAGTTCTTC.

The chain has TRBV20-1 and TRBJ2-1; tentatively, D is TRBD1 or TRBD2 (5 bases each). CDR3 length: 14 amino acids. Germline CDR1 and CDR2: DFQATT and SNEGSKA (reference sequence). Trimming pared 6 bases from V and 5 bases from J, leaving 17 bases between. CDR3 loop: CSANQRGRNNEQFF. The CDR3 DNA reads TGCAGTGCGAATCAACGGGGACGTAACAATGAGCAGTTCTTC.

The V call is TRBV7-9, the J call TRBJ1-4, with unresolved D. The germline V gene encodes CDR1 SEHNR and CDR2 FQNEAQ (reference sequence). The CDR3 consists of 14 residues. The V gene lost 5 bases and the J gene lost 2 bases, with 9 bases spanning the gap. Here the CDR3 reads CASSPGRTNEKLFF. DNA for the CDR3: TGTGCCAGCAGCCCTGGACGGACTAATGAAAAACTGTTTTTT. Using reference TRBV7-9 and TRBJ1-4 for the parts outside the CDR3, the full variable domain is DTGVSQNPRHKITKRGQNVTFRCDPISEHNRLYWYRQTLGQGPEFLTYFQNEAQLEKSRLLSDRFSAERPKGSFSTLEIQRTEQGDSAMYLCASSPGRTNEKLFFGSGTQLSVL.

The chain employs TRBV13 and TRBJ2-3; TRBD2 might be the D (5 bases). The V and J ends lost 1 base and 5 bases respectively, with 16 bases between them. This CDR3 has 16 amino acids. Per germline, CDR1 PRHDT and CDR2 FYEKMQ (reference sequence). CDR3 coding DNA: TGTGCCAGCAGCTTAGCCGGGGTCCTGGCGAAAGATACGCAGTATTTT. It translates to CASSLAGVLAKDTQYF.

The rearrangement links TRBV5-4 to TRBJ2-2, with 7 nucleotides matching TRBD2. The CDR3 contains 17 residues. Germline CDR1 reads SGHNT; CDR2 reads YYREEE (reference sequence). Unmatched junction bases numbered 8, after V lost 2 bases and J lost 1 base. The CDR3 sequence is CASSFPTLAENTGELFF. CDR3 nucleotide sequence: TGTGCCAGCAGCTTCCCTACTCTAGCGGAGAACACCGGGGAGCTGTTTTTT.

This clonotype showed up many times. This chain connects TRBV12-3 or TRBV12-4 to TRBJ2-7; TRBD2 agrees at 9 bases. This CDR3 comprises 15 residues. Trimming cost V 0 bases and J 4 bases; bases outside gene matches: 4. CDR3 protein: CASSLALAGVYEQYF. The DNA for the CDR3 is TGTGCCAGCAGTTTAGCGTTAGCGGGAGTATACGAGCAGTACTTC.

The sample holds one count of this clonotype. The V and J genes are TRBV3-1 and TRBJ1-2, with 7 bases lining up with TRBD1. This CDR3 is built from 15 residues. Germline assignment: CDR1 LGHDT and CDR2 YNNKEL (reference sequence). V gave up 3 bases and J gave up 4 bases; unmatched junction bases: 8. CDR3 bases: TGTGCCAGCAGCCAGTCGACAGGGTTCGGCTATGGCTACACCTTC. This codes for CASSQSTGFGYGYTF.

V and J are TRBV3-1 and TRBJ2-5; D is undetermined. Trimming took 0 bases from V and 4 from J, leaving 12 bases between them. Germline-derived CDR1 and CDR2 are LGHDT and YNNKEL (reference sequence). This CDR3 comprises 15 residues. CDR3 nucleotide sequence: TGTGCCAGCAGCCAAGACTTGCCTAGTACAGAGACCCAGTACTTC. It is translated as CASSQDLPSTETQYF.

The V call is TRBV6-6, the J call TRBJ1-1; 9 bases map to TRBD1. The CDR3 extends over 15 amino acids. After removal of 7 bases from V and 6 bases from J, the junction contained 12 bases not matched to a gene. The V gene's germline CDR1 is MNHNY and CDR2 SVGAGI (reference sequence). The CDR3 loop is CASTGQGRERPEAFF. CDR3 coding DNA: TGTGCCAGCACCGGACAGGGGAGGGAGAGGCCTGAAGCTTTCTTT.

As to this clonotype: A much larger clonotype is one base distant, so this may be a read error. The chain uses TRBV7-8 and TRBJ2-3, with TRBD2 as a possible D gene (6 bases). CDR1 and CDR2 from the germline V gene are SGHVS and FQNEAQ. Trimming stripped 5 bases from V and 2 bases from J, with 29 bases between. The CDR3 sequence is 20 residues long. The CDR3 bases are TGTGCCAGCAGCCCAAGGACGGTTACGGCTGGGAGGTGGGACACAGATACGCAGTATTTT. This encodes CASSPRTVTAGRWDTDTQYF.